This entry lists 21 T cell receptor beta chains sequenced from one sample in a study of T cell changes during pregnancy in multiple sclerosis. Produced via immunoSEQ multiplex PCR; TCRdb's table is partial and in-frame only. Counted here are approximately 48,000 clones, approximately 94% occurring once; the ten biggest clones make up less than 5.5%. The source was CD8+ T cells from peripheral blood mononuclear cells, collected before pregnancy. These receptors were taken from a female donor with multiple sclerosis, enrolled in a pregnancy study.

The V gene is TRBV5-1, the J gene TRBJ2-5; D may be TRBD2 (5 bases). V was shortened by 2 bases and J by 4 bases, with 12 bases between the two germline ends. Germline V gives CDR1 SGHRS, CDR2 YFSETQ. The CDR3 extends over 14 amino acids. CDR3 nucleotides: TGCGCCAGCAGCTTCGGGGTCGATCCAGAGACCCAGTACTTC. This codes for CASSFGVDPETQYF.

The CDR3 region has the DNA TGCGCCAGCAGCAATGAAGGGACTCGCCGGGCAGAGACCCAGTACTTC. Amino acid sequence: CASSNEGTRRAETQYF. The J gene is TRBJ2-5, the V gene TRBV5-1, with D perhaps TRBD2 (6 bases). Germline CDR1 and CDR2: SGHRS and YFSETQ. The V and J ends lost 4 bases and 4 bases respectively, with 20 bases between them. There are 16 residues in the CDR3.

The V and J genes are TRBV28 and TRBJ2-7; 10 bases are a match to TRBD2. This CDR3 is built from 16 residues. CDR1 and CDR2 (germline): MDHEN, SYDVKM. J gave up 1 base and V 3 bases, and 6 bases lay outside the gene matches. As DNA, the CDR3 is TGTGCCAGCAGTTTGCTAGCGGGGGTTTTATCCTACGAGCAGTACTTC. Amino acid sequence: CASSLLAGVLSYEQYF.

V is TRBV27 and J is TRBJ2-1, with 9 bases matching TRBD1. The trim removed 1 base at V and 9 bases at J, leaving 4 bases unmatched. The CDR3 covers 14 residues. Germline values: CDR1 MNHEY, CDR2 SMNVEV (reference sequence). CDR3 protein: CASSLWTGAIEQFF. The CDR3 bases are TGTGCCAGCAGTTTATGGACAGGGGCCATTGAGCAGTTCTTC.

The rearrangement uses TRBV7-8 and TRBJ1-2, with D possibly matching TRBD1 (5 bases). This CDR3 has 15 amino acids. Looked up from germline, CDR1 is SGHVS and CDR2 is FQNEAQ. Trimming took off 0 bases at V and 5 bases at J, with 13 bases between the two ends. CDR3 residues: CASSLAGGRNYGYTF. The CDR3 region has the DNA TGTGCCAGCAGCTTAGCCGGGGGACGGAATTATGGCTACACCTTC.

This chain joins TRBV19 and TRBJ2-2; no clear D. The CDR3 spans 14 residues. Trimming took 6 bases from V and 0 from J, leaving 8 bases between them. The germline V gene has CDR1 LNHDA and CDR2 SQIVND (reference sequence). The CDR3 reads CASSITPNTGELFF. CDR3 sequence (DNA): TGTGCCAGTAGCATTACACCGAACACCGGGGAGCTGTTTTTT. The complete variable domain, with remaining parts taken from reference TRBV19 and TRBJ2-2, reads DGGITQSPKYLFRKEGQNVTLSCEQNLNHDAMYWYRQDPGQGLRLIYYSQIVNDFQKGDIAEGYSVSREKKESFPLTVTSAQKNPTAFYLCASSITPNTGELFFGEGSRLTVL.

The gene calls are TRBV5-1 and TRBJ2-1; possibly TRBD2 for D (5 bases). Per germline, CDR1 SGHRS and CDR2 YFSETQ. The V end lost 5 bases, the J end lost 0 bases, and 12 bases lay between the germline ends. This CDR3 comprises 15 residues. The CDR3 bases are TGCGCCAGCAGGTCGGACTTAAGCTCCTACAATGAGCAGTTCTTC. It specifies CASRSDLSSYNEQFF.

The chain couples TRBV9 to TRBJ2-3, with D maybe TRBD1 (5 bases). V shed 0 bases and J shed 6 bases, with 14 bases lying between them. The CDR3 has 15 amino acids. Germline V CDR1 and CDR2: SGDLS, YYNGEE. The CDR3 loop reads CASSVGFRASDTQYF. CDR3 DNA sequence: TGTGCCAGCAGCGTAGGTTTCAGGGCGTCCGATACGCAGTATTTT.

V usage is TRBV6-6 and J usage is TRBJ1-3; D ambiguous. V lost 6 bases and J lost 0, with 9 bases in between. Germline values: CDR1 MNHNY, CDR2 SVGAGI (reference sequence). CDR3 length: 14 amino acids. The CDR3 DNA follows: TGTGCCAGCAGGTCAGAGGACTCTGGAAACACCATATATTTT. Its protein is CASRSEDSGNTIYF.

The chain combines TRBV2 with TRBJ1-5; D not certain. Trimming removed 8 bases from V and 0 bases from J, with 17 bases in between. The V gene's germline CDR1 is SNHLY and CDR2 FYNNEI. This CDR3 has 16 amino acids. The CDR3 region has the DNA TGTGCCAGCCGCCTGAACGGGATATATAGCAATCAGCCCCAGCATTTT. Protein product: CASRLNGIYSNQPQHF.

The chain employs TRBV5-4 and TRBJ1-2; a possible D gene is TRBD1 (5 bases). Germline V lookup: CDR1 SGHNT, CDR2 YYREEE (reference sequence). CDR3 length: 14 residues. The germline V and J ends were trimmed by 4 bases and 1 base, with 11 bases remaining between them. CDR3 loop: CASSVGGDNYGYTF. CDR3 nucleotide sequence: TGTGCCAGCAGCGTGGGGGGGGATAACTATGGCTACACCTTC.

This clone is a singleton in its sample. The chain uses TRBV13 and TRBJ2-4; 11 nucleotides line up with TRBD2. J was trimmed by 2 bases and V by 5 bases; bases with no gene match: 5. Per germline, CDR1 PRHDT and CDR2 FYEKMQ (reference sequence). This CDR3 has 16 amino acids. In DNA form, the CDR3 reads TGTGCCAGCAGCCACCGACTAGCGGGAACCAAAAACATTCAGTACTTC. Translation: CASSHRLAGTKNIQYF. The full variable domain, in which reference TRBV13 and TRBJ2-4 provide the parts outside the CDR3, is AAGVIQSPRHLIKEKRETATLKCYPIPRHDTVYWYQQGPGQDPQFLISFYEKMQSDKGSIPDRFSAQQFSDYHSELNMSSLELGDSALYFCASSHRLAGTKNIQYFGAGTRLSVL.

The CDR3 DNA reads TGTGCCACCCCGGCCCCTCGACAGGTAACGGAGACCCAGTACTTC. Its translation is CATPAPRQVTETQYF. The chain employs TRBV6-5 and TRBJ2-5; D might be TRBD1 (6 bases). The V end was cut by 10 bases, the J end by 5 bases, with 23 bases between. The CDR3 runs 15 residues. Germline lookup yields CDR1 MNHEY and CDR2 SVGAGI.

This clone has a single count. The chain links TRBV27 to TRBJ2-1; 7 bases are shared with TRBD2. The CDR3 length is 14 residues. The germline V gene has CDR1 MNHEY and CDR2 SMNVEV (reference sequence). Trimming took 5 bases from V and 1 from J; bases not matched to a gene: 2. DNA for the CDR3: TGTGCCAGCAGTGAAGCGGGATCCTACAATGAGCAGTTCTTC. Translation: CASSEAGSYNEQFF.

The chain couples TRBV19 to TRBJ2-5; D might be TRBD2 (6 bases). Trimming removed 1 base from V and 2 bases from J, with 8 bases in between. The length of the CDR3 is 14 residues. Germline assignment: CDR1 LNHDA and CDR2 SQIVND (reference sequence). The DNA for the CDR3 is TGTGCCAGTAGTATAGTGGGAGGACAAGAGACCCAGTACTTC. This codes for CASSIVGGQETQYF. Combining the CDR3 with reference TRBV19 and TRBJ2-5 gives the whole variable domain DGGITQSPKYLFRKEGQNVTLSCEQNLNHDAMYWYRQDPGQGLRLIYYSQIVNDFQKGDIAEGYSVSREKKESFPLTVTSAQKNPTAFYLCASSIVGGQETQYFGPGTRLLVL.

The chain carries TRBV7-6 and TRBJ1-1; 8 bases agree with TRBD1. Germline values: CDR1 SGHVS, CDR2 FNYEAQ. Trimming at V came to 1 base and at J to 1 base, leaving 2 bases not matched to a gene. The CDR3 totals 15 residues. CDR3 loop: CASSLETGANTEAFF. The CDR3 DNA is TGTGCCAGCAGCTTAGAGACAGGGGCGAACACTGAAGCTTTCTTT.

The rearrangement uses TRBV4-2 and TRBJ2-1; possibly TRBD1 for D (5 bases). The CDR3 runs to 13 residues. Trimming took off 4 bases at V and 6 bases at J, with 10 bases between the two ends. The germline V gene has CDR1 LGHNA and CDR2 YNFKEQ. The CDR3 nucleotides are TGTGCCAGCAGCCCCGACAGCGCCAATGAGCAGTTCTTC. Its protein is CASSPDSANEQFF.

The rearrangement links TRBV29-1 to TRBJ2-7, with D perhaps matching TRBD2 (6 bases). Germline CDR1 reads SQVTM; CDR2 reads ANQGSEA. Trimming shortened V by 4 bases and J by 2 bases, and 9 bases separated the two germline ends. The CDR3 length is 12 residues. The CDR3 nucleotides read TGCAGCGTTGGGGAGGTTGCCTACGAGCAGTACTTC. Its translation is CSVGEVAYEQYF.

This chain links TRBV30 with TRBJ2-7; tentative D call: TRBD1 (6 bases). The CDR3 is 13 amino acids. Germline CDR1 is GTSNPN and CDR2 is SVGIG (reference sequence). V dropped 4 bases and J dropped 3 bases, with 13 bases sitting between them. CDR3 in DNA: TGTGCCTGGACCCCCCGGGACAACTACGAGCAGTACTTC. Translation gives CAWTPRDNYEQYF.

This chain links TRBV7-2 with TRBJ2-3; 12 nucleotides match TRBD2. Germline-derived CDR1 and CDR2 are SGHTA and FQGNSA. This CDR3 has 16 residues. Germline trimming cut 0 bases from V and 5 bases from J; bases unmatched to any gene: 3. The CDR3 DNA reads TGTGCCAGCAGCTTAGCCGGACTAGCGGGACGAGATACGCAGTATTTT. It yields the protein CASSLAGLAGRDTQYF.

This chain uses TRBV5-1 with TRBJ1-4, with D uncertain. The germline gives CDR1 SGHRS, CDR2 YFSETQ. This CDR3 has 15 amino acids. V dropped 3 bases and J dropped 3 bases, with 12 bases sitting between them. The CDR3 nucleotides are TGCGCCAGCAGCTGGAGCGTACCGGCTAATGAAAAACTGTTTTTT. Amino acids: CASSWSVPANEKLFF.